This TCR beta chain was identified in a study of T cell repertoires in ileal Crohn's disease. Overall study context: Every patient was operated on for stricturing (roughly 61%) or penetrating (39%) complications. Study-wide points: Clonal expansions were more frequent in active smokers than non-smokers at surgery. Every patient over 26.8% clonality showed endoscopic recurrence.

The sample holds one count of this clone. Its cognate antigen is unknown. Profiling relied on immunoSEQ multiplex PCR, and the TCRdb table lists in-frame clones only, not all of them. The sample records some 3,500 clones, more than 80% being singletons. Time point meaning: inflamed ileum from the surgical specimen. The CDR3 totals 15 residues. V trimming: 2 bases; J trimming: 0 bases; junction bases outside the gene matches: 2. The germline V gene encodes CDR1 MDHEN and CDR2 SYDVKM. Sequences were obtained from ileal tissue. The clonotype comes from an adult with Crohn's disease. The J gene is TRBJ2-3, the V gene TRBV28; 7 bases agree with TRBD2. The CDR3 DNA reads TGTGCCAGCAGTTTACTAGCGGCTAGCACAGATACGCAGTATTTT. Protein: CASSLLAASTDTQYF.